What follows are 11 T cell receptor beta chains derived from one specimen sequenced in a study of T cells in Graves' hyperthyroidism and ophthalmopathy. Researchers took RNA transcripts and amplified the TCR beta CDR3 regions from them. Initially, a first-round RT-PCR of the TCR CDR3 employed the HTBI primer set. TCRdb itself ran the multiplex PCR reads through MiXCR, one entry per CDR3 protein. The table shows 750,000 to 900,000 distinct CDR3 sequences, with around 39% occurring only once. Sequencing was performed on blood. These receptors all stem from a man between 18 and 35 years old with Graves' hyperthyroidism.

This clonotype was counted ten times or more. The J gene is TRBJ2-5, the V gene TRBV20-1; the D gene is possibly TRBD2 (7 bases). Deletions cut 0 bases from V and 4 bases from J, with 12 bases between. The CDR3 sequence is 14 residues long. Germline V gene lookup returns CDR1 DFQATT and CDR2 SNEGSKA (reference sequence). The CDR3 spells CSARDGGRLETQYF. CDR3 bases: TGCAGTGCTAGAGACGGGGGGCGGCTAGAGACCCAGTACTTC.

The table lists this clonotype with a few counts. The gene calls are TRBV5-1 and TRBJ2-7, with 11 bases lining up with TRBD2. Germline-derived CDR1 and CDR2 are SGHRS and YFSETQ. J was trimmed by 3 bases and V by 4 bases; bases with no gene match: 12. The CDR3 length is 17 residues. The CDR3, as DNA: TGCGCCAGCAGCCCTTTGGCTAGCGGGGGGCTTGACTACGAGCAGTACTTC. It codes for CASSPLASGGLDYEQYF.

The sample holds a few counts of this clonotype. The V gene is TRBV12-3 or TRBV12-4, the J gene TRBJ2-2; D call uncertain. The ends were cut back, 5 bases at V and 3 bases at J, with 10 bases in the middle. This CDR3 spans 14 amino acids. The CDR3 region is CASSILRHTGELFF. CDR3 coding DNA: TGTGCCAGCAGTATACTAAGGCACACCGGGGAGCTGTTTTTT.

This clonotype was seen at least ten times. The chain combines TRBV19 with TRBJ1-1; 7 bases agree with TRBD1. The V gene end was trimmed by 6 bases and the J gene end by 3 bases; junction bases not matched to a gene: 7. Germline values: CDR1 LNHDA, CDR2 SQIVND (reference sequence). The CDR3 is made up of 14 amino acids. In DNA, the CDR3 is TGTGCCAGTAGGGCAGGGACAGTCGACACTGAAGCTTTCTTT. Encoded protein: CASRAGTVDTEAFF.

The chain couples TRBV12-3 or TRBV12-4 to TRBJ2-6; D is unclear. Trimming left V 7 bases short and J 1 base short, with 14 bases between. The CDR3 is made up of 16 amino acids. CDR3: CASTDPSLSGANVLTF. The CDR3 DNA reads TGTGCCAGCACAGACCCCTCCTTGTCTGGGGCCAACGTCCTGACTTTC.

This chain connects TRBV6-1 to TRBJ2-7; a weak D match, TRBD2 (6 bases). Germline-derived CDR1 and CDR2 are MNHNS and SASEGT. Trimming cost V 2 bases and J 6 bases, with 11 bases left between them. The CDR3 length is 13 residues. CDR3 sequence: CASSEFEGGEQYF. In DNA form, the CDR3 reads TGTGCCAGCAGTGAATTCGAGGGAGGCGAGCAGTACTTC.

CDR3 in DNA: TGTGCCAGCAGTCTAACAACAGGGAACCAAGAGACCCAGTACTTC. It encodes CASSLTTGNQETQYF. The rearrangement joins TRBV12-3 or TRBV12-4 to TRBJ2-5; D may be TRBD1 (6 bases). The CDR3 is 15 residues long. Trimming stripped 5 bases from V and 0 bases from J, with 13 bases between.

This clonotype was observed many times. V usage is TRBV29-1 and J usage is TRBJ1-1, with 8 bases lining up with TRBD1. The CDR3 extends over 13 amino acids. Germline CDR1 reads SQVTM; CDR2 reads ANQGSEA. V lost 7 bases to trimming and J lost 5 bases; unmatched junction nucleotides: 9. DNA of the CDR3: TGCAGCGCCCGGACAGGGCGTGGGACTGAAGCTTTCTTT. This encodes CSARTGRGTEAFF.

The table lists this clonotype with a few counts. The rearrangement uses TRBV20-1 and TRBJ1-2; D ambiguous. The germline CDR1 and CDR2 sequences are DFQATT and SNEGSKA (reference sequence). V dropped 5 bases and J dropped 8 bases, with 18 bases sitting between them. This CDR3 has 13 amino acids. The CDR3 DNA reads as TGCAGTGCTCCCGCTAGGAGGGCAGGAGGCTACACCTTC. Translated: CSAPARRAGGYTF.

Ten or more counts support this clonotype. The chain recombines TRBV11-2 with TRBJ2-5; the match to TRBD2 covers 7 bases. J lost 5 bases, V lost 6 bases, and 12 bases had no gene match. CDR1 SGHAT and CDR2 FQNNGV come from the germline V gene. The CDR3 runs 15 residues. CDR3 DNA sequence: TGTGCCAGCAGTCTTAAAGCGGGGCCGGCGGAGACCCAGTACTTC. Its protein product is CASSLKAGPAETQYF.

The CDR3: CSARKAASGASEAFF. In nucleotides, the CDR3 is TGCAGTGCTAGAAAGGCAGCTAGCGGGGCCTCTGAAGCTTTCTTT. The chain combines TRBV20-1 with TRBJ1-1; perhaps TRBD1 as D (5 bases). Trimming stripped 2 bases from V and 6 bases from J, with 19 bases between. The CDR3 spans 15 residues. Germline CDR1 and CDR2: DFQATT and SNEGSKA (reference sequence).